The T cell receptor (beta chain) under discussion was sequenced for a study of T cell responses to AZD1222 COVID-19 vaccine. Notes on this clone: The antigen remains undetermined.

V lost 4 bases, J lost 3 bases, and 12 bases lay in between. The CDR3 consists of 14 residues. Germline assignment: CDR1 SEHNR and CDR2 FQNEAQ (reference sequence). Study-level points and caveats: It was only a handful of AZD1222 recipients who were seropositive at baseline. Vaccine-related CD4 TCRs covered spike, predominating at 160-218 and 743-854.

TCRdb's copy holds only in-frame clones and misses some; the assay was immunoSEQ multiplex PCR. Of about 130,000 clones in the sample, approximately 88% were seen once. The clonotype was recovered from an adult who received the AZD1222 COVID-19 vaccine. Sample: peripheral blood, taken 28 days after the second AZD1222 dose. The chain joins TRBV7-9 to TRBJ2-5, with D tentatively TRBD1 (6 bases). The CDR3 sequence is CASSSRTVEETQYF. The CDR3 DNA reads as TGTGCCAGCAGCTCGAGGACAGTGGAAGAGACCCAGTACTTC.